This T cell receptor beta chain is drawn from a study of T cell repertoires in cytomegalovirus infection. Whole-study context: Indicated by public TCR beta signatures were CMV infection and matching HLA type. Study results and caveats: In two of eight donors, the top clonotype was HLA-C-restricted CMV-specific.

Worth noting for this clonotype: Its specificity is not known.

Each CDR3 protein is one row after TCRdb ran MiXCR on the reads. This sample yields some 500,000 distinct CDR3 sequences, of which approximately 40% are seen a single time; about half belongs to the top ten. Trimming cost V 6 bases and J 6 bases; bases outside gene matches: 15. The CDR3 length is 16 residues. The sample in question was cultured PBMCs, obtained from culture after CMV antigen stimulation. The clonotype comes from a human donor in good health (CMV status not recorded). Some clones in this sample may be carry-over from other donors' samples. J is TRBJ1-2 and V is TRBV12-3 or TRBV12-4, with 8 bases fitting TRBD1. The CDR3 here is CASSVGPEQGVDGYTF. CDR3 nucleotides: TGTGCCAGCAGCGTCGGGCCCGAACAGGGGGTAGATGGCTACACCTTC.